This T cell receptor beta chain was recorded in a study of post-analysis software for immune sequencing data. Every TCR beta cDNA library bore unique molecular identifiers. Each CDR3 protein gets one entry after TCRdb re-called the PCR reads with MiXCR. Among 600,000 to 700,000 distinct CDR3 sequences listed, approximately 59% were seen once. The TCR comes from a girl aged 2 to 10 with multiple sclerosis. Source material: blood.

Here the CDR3 reads CASSSGLAQARQFF. The CDR3 coding sequence is TGCGCCAGCAGCTCGGGACTAGCCCAGGCTCGGCAGTTCTTC. J is TRBJ2-1 and V is TRBV5-1, with TRBD2 matching 9 bases. CDR1 and CDR2 from the germline V gene are SGHRS and YFSETQ. Losses at the gene ends were 3 bases for V and 12 bases for J; bases not matched to a gene: 10. The CDR3 covers 14 residues.